The T cell receptor (beta chain) under discussion was sequenced for a study of cytomegalovirus exposure and HLA in healthy donors. This PCR relied on a set of 60 Vbeta primers and 13 Jbeta primers. Authors' methods: It was a later analysis that counted about 80 million unique TCR beta chains, of which some 12 million were shared. Sequenced by immunoSEQ multiplex PCR; TCRdb stores in-frame clones only, minus some. Clone size and the V and J calls come from that table; the DNA yielded D and trimming. The sample's table shows some 130,000 clones. The CDR3 spans 15 residues. Germline V lookup: CDR1 MGHRA, CDR2 YSYEKL. The junction had 3 bases not matched to a gene; V was cut back by 1 base and J by 3 bases.

Sequenced sample: PBMCs. The receptor comes from a man between 18 and 35 years old in good health and CMV-seronegative. The chain has TRBV4-1 and TRBJ2-1; 7 nucleotides align to TRBD2. CDR3 residues: CASSQVAGVYNEQFF. The CDR3 DNA sequence: TGCGCCAGCAGCCAAGTTGCGGGAGTCTACAATGAGCAGTTCTTC.